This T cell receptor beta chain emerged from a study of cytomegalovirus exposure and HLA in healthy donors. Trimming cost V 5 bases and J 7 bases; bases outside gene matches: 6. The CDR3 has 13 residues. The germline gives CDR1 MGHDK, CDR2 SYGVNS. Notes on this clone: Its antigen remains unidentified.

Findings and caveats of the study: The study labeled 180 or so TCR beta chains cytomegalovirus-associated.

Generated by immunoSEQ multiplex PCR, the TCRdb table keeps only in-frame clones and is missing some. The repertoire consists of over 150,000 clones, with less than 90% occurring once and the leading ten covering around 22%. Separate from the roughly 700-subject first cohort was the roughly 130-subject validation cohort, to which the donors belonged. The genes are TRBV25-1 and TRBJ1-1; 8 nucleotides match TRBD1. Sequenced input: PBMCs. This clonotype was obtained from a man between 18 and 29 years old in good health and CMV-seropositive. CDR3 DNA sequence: TGTGCCAGCAGTAACTCGGACAGGGTTGAAGCTTTCTTT. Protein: CASSNSDRVEAFF.